The rows below give T cell receptor beta chains drawn from one sample of a study of cytomegalovirus exposure and HLA in healthy donors. TCRdb's table, derived via immunoSEQ multiplex PCR, lists solely in-frame clones and lacks some. The data hold over 150,000 clones, with roughly 81% observed a single time. The specimen sequenced was PBMCs. These receptors were collected from a woman in her 50s in good health and CMV-seronegative. Both conserved end residues are part of each CDR3. Fields, in order: J gene, D gene, V gene, CDR3 protein. D genes are given only for firm matches.

TRBJ2-2,NA,TRBV15,CATSRGQVRNTGELFF
TRBJ1-2,NA,TRBV9,CASSVGAGARTAYGYTF
TRBJ2-2,TRBD2,TRBV5-1,CASSLDTSGRWAGELFF
TRBJ1-2,TRBD1,TRBV19,CASSIDRDGYTF
TRBJ1-1,NA,TRBV6-6,CASRRASTETNTEAFF
TRBJ2-1,TRBD1,TRBV7-3,CASSLRSGTGYNEQFF
TRBJ2-1,TRBD2,TRBV28,CASSHLAGGLYNEQFF
TRBJ1-2,TRBD1,TRBV10-3,CAISRDRIDYTF
TRBJ1-6,TRBD1,TRBV19,CATSAGGNSPLHF
TRBJ2-1,TRBD2,TRBV14,CASSQAVASGRKKEQFF
TRBJ2-1,TRBD2,TRBV19,CASSMQGGGAYNEQFF
TRBJ1-1,TRBD1,TRBV19,CASSPASGGVTEAFF
TRBJ1-5,TRBD1,TRBV6-1,CASSRDTGGYQPQHF
TRBJ2-7,NA,TRBV9,CASSVVSGPTYEQYF
TRBJ1-1,TRBD1,TRBV5-4,CASSFSMTGGNTEAFF
TRBJ2-2,TRBD1,TRBV19,CASSIMGQGNTGELFF
TRBJ2-1,TRBD2,TRBV2,CASSTGLLVGNEQFF
TRBJ2-7,TRBD1,TRBV5-1,CASSLGQGAYEQYF
TRBJ2-1,TRBD1,TRBV2,CASIRRGQGDEQFF
TRBJ2-7,TRBD2,TRBV5-1,CASSIGTSGGYSYEQYF
TRBJ2-7,TRBD2,TRBV4-3,CASSQETILAGMGEQYF
TRBJ2-1,NA,TRBV7-3,CASSLDPRRDEQFF
TRBJ2-1,NA,TRBV2,CASGLRESRYNEQFF
TRBJ2-1,TRBD2,TRBV10-1,CASSEESGGYNEQFF
TRBJ1-2,NA,TRBV5-1,CASSLGSAITYGYTF
TRBJ1-5,NA,TRBV28,CASSGPISNQPQHF
TRBJ1-2,NA,TRBV6-5,CASSYRGSRWGYTF
TRBJ1-1,NA,TRBV7-2,CASSPRQILNTEAFF
TRBJ1-6,NA,TRBV10-3,CATRDRSEGNNSPLHF
TRBJ1-4,NA,TRBV6-5,CASSGQVGNEKLFF
TRBJ2-7,TRBD2,TRBV11-2,CASSLLPLREDRYEQYF
TRBJ1-4,NA,TRBV5-6,CASSLGQPNEKLFF
TRBJ1-2,TRBD1,TRBV2,CASSEIPTGGDGYTF
TRBJ1-3,TRBD1,TRBV29-1,CSVAQGEGRGSGNTIYF
TRBJ1-2,TRBD1,TRBV4-3,CASSQGSAGTGSGYTF
TRBJ2-7,NA,TRBV5-1,CASSNTQGSYEQYF
TRBJ2-1,NA,TRBV19,CASSGWGLAEGGYRSYNEQFF
TRBJ1-1,NA,TRBV4-1,CASSQAPEGAEAFF
TRBJ1-2,NA,TRBV29-1,CSVEVAVMAGYTF
TRBJ2-7,NA,TRBV6-6,CASRNFGAESSYEQYF
TRBJ2-7,TRBD2,TRBV29-1,CSAGLAGYEQYF
TRBJ2-7,TRBD1,TRBV18,CASSPRQGSSDEQYF
TRBJ2-2,NA,TRBV28,CASDPGLNTGELFF